What follows are 14 T cell receptor beta chains derived from one specimen sequenced in a study of cytomegalovirus exposure and HLA in healthy donors. PCR used 60 Vbeta primers and 13 Jbeta primers. Assay: immunoSEQ multiplex PCR; the TCRdb copy retains only in-frame clones and omits some. The repertoire consists of about 120,000 clones, with around 80% occurring once and the leading ten covering less than 3.5%. Sample: PBMCs. The receptors come from a woman aged 40 to 50 in good health and CMV-seropositive.

This clone came up a few times. The chain combines TRBV5-5 with TRBJ1-6; D gene ambiguous. The germline CDR1 and CDR2 sequences are SGHKS and YYEKEE (reference sequence). The CDR3 is 13 amino acids. The V end was cut by 3 bases, the J end by 6 bases, with 7 bases between. The CDR3 spells CASSSTSNSPLHF. For the CDR3, the DNA is TGTGCCAGCAGCTCGACATCTAATTCACCCCTCCACTTT.

The V gene is TRBV9, the J gene TRBJ2-4; 8 bases map to TRBD2. CDR3 length equals 21 residues. Trimming at V came to 2 bases and at J to 2 bases, leaving 21 bases not matched to a gene. Per the germline V gene, CDR1 is SGDLS and CDR2 is YYNGEE. The CDR3 coding sequence is TGTGCCAGCAGCGTGGTTACTAGCGGCAACTCCTCGTGGTTGACCAAAAACATTCAGTACTTC. As protein: CASSVVTSGNSSWLTKNIQYF. The whole variable domain, remainder taken from reference TRBV9 and TRBJ2-4, is DSGVTQTPKHLITATGQRVTLRCSPRSGDLSVYWYQQSLDQGLQFLIQYYNGEERAKGNILERFSAQQFPDLHSELNLSSLELGDSALYFCASSVVTSGNSSWLTKNIQYFGAGTRLSVL.

The J gene is TRBJ2-3, the V gene TRBV7-6; D ambiguous. The V and J ends lost 1 base and 0 bases respectively, with 11 bases between them. The CDR3 is 16 amino acids. From germline, CDR1 is SGHVS and CDR2 FNYEAQ. CDR3 sequence (DNA): TGTGCCAGCAGCTTAGGGGCAGCATCTAGCACAGATACGCAGTATTTT. This translates into CASSLGAASSTDTQYF.

The chain employs TRBV11-2 and TRBJ2-1, with TRBD2 identical over 7 bases. V was pared by 5 bases and J by 9 bases, with 7 bases of the junction left unmatched. Germline V gene lookup returns CDR1 SGHAT and CDR2 FQNNGV. The CDR3 has 13 residues. The chain's CDR3 is CASSSGTPIEQFF. CDR3 in DNA: TGTGCCAGCAGCAGCGGGACGCCAATTGAGCAGTTCTTC. Filled out from reference TRBV11-2 and TRBJ2-1, the complete variable domain reads EAGVAQSPRYKIIEKRQSVAFWCNPISGHATLYWYQQILGQGPKLLIQFQNNGVVDDSQLPKDRFSAERLKGVDSTLKIQPAKLEDSAVYLCASSSGTPIEQFFGPGTRLTVL.

CDR3 coding DNA: TGTGCCTGGAGTGTAGGTCTGGCGGACAATGAGCAGTTCTTC. This sequence encodes CAWSVGLADNEQFF. The chain couples TRBV30 to TRBJ2-1, with D uncertain. CDR1 and CDR2 (germline): GTSNPN, SVGIG (reference sequence). The ends were cut back, 0 bases at V and 5 bases at J, with 11 bases in the middle. The CDR3 is made up of 14 amino acids.

J is TRBJ1-1 and V is TRBV2; weak D call: TRBD1 (6 bases). The CDR3 runs to 13 residues. Germline assignment: CDR1 SNHLY and CDR2 FYNNEI. Trimming removed 6 bases from V and 6 bases from J, with 14 bases in between. CDR3 DNA: TGTGCCAGCAGGAGGCGTGGGGGCGCTGAAGCTTTCTTT. It is translated as CASRRRGGAEAFF.

The J gene is TRBJ1-2, the V gene TRBV5-6, with D uncertain. Trimming stripped 0 bases from V and 6 bases from J, with 12 bases between. Germline loops: CDR1 SGHDT, CDR2 YYEEEE. The CDR3 totals 14 residues. In DNA, the CDR3 is TGTGCCAGCAGCTTGGTGGCAGGTCGCCATGGCTACACCTTC. Encoded protein: CASSLVAGRHGYTF.

This clone is a singleton in its sample. CDR3 coding DNA: TGTGCCAGCAGCCCCGAGGGACTAGCGTCGGGCGAGCAGTACTTC. Translating gives CASSPEGLASGEQYF. This rearrangement joins TRBV7-9 to TRBJ2-7; TRBD2 aligns across 10 bases. After removal of 5 bases from V and 6 bases from J, the junction contained 10 bases not matched to a gene. Looked up from germline, CDR1 is SEHNR and CDR2 is FQNEAQ (reference sequence). The CDR3 extends over 15 amino acids.

This sequence joins TRBV4-2 and TRBJ1-1, with TRBD1 as a possible D gene (5 bases). The CDR3 contains 14 residues. The germline CDR1 and CDR2 sequences are LGHNA and YNFKEQ. V was shortened by 2 bases and J by 1 base, with 8 bases between the two germline ends. CDR3 region: CASSQTGGNTEAFF. CDR3 sequence (DNA): TGTGCCAGCAGCCAAACAGGCGGGAACACTGAAGCTTTCTTT.

The V gene is TRBV6-1, the J gene TRBJ2-4; 10 bases map to TRBD1. Germline V gene sequence: CDR1 MNHNS, CDR2 SASEGT. The CDR3 runs to 16 residues. With 4 bases clipped from V and 1 base from J, the junction kept 4 bases outside the gene matches. This chain's CDR3 is CASSGTGGRAKNIQYF. CDR3 DNA: TGTGCCAGCAGTGGGACAGGGGGTAGGGCCAAAAACATTCAGTACTTC.

This clone was seen only a few times. This chain uses TRBV6-6 with TRBJ2-7; 10 bases are a match to TRBD2. The ends lost 7 bases at V and 2 bases at J; junction bases unmatched: 8. The germline gives CDR1 MNHNY, CDR2 SVGAGI (reference sequence). The CDR3 loop spans 15 amino acids. CDR3 nucleotide sequence: TGTGCCAGCACCCCTACCCTAGCGGGGGCCTACGAGCAGTACTTC. Its translation is CASTPTLAGAYEQYF.

The rearrangement links TRBV10-3 to TRBJ2-7, with 7 bases matching TRBD1. Per the germline V gene, CDR1 is ENHRY and CDR2 is SYGVKD. The CDR3 covers 14 residues. V lost 8 bases to trimming and J lost 5 bases; unmatched junction nucleotides: 12. The CDR3 nucleotides read TGTGCCATCTCTGAAGGGGGCAGGGTCAACGAGCAGTACTTC. It is translated as CAISEGGRVNEQYF.

The chain is built from TRBV10-3 and TRBJ1-2; 9 nucleotides line up with TRBD1. The CDR3 has 15 residues. The germline CDR1 and CDR2 sequences are ENHRY and SYGVKD. V dropped 6 bases and J dropped 3; count of bases not matched to a gene: 8. CDR3 amino acids: CAISVSGTGHYGYTF. CDR3 DNA sequence: TGTGCCATCAGCGTATCCGGGACAGGGCACTATGGCTACACCTTC.

V usage is TRBV6-4 and J usage is TRBJ2-3; D is uncertain. The germline V gene has CDR1 MRHNA and CDR2 SNTAGT. This CDR3 comprises 13 residues. V was cut by 4 bases and J by 0 bases, with 5 bases left in between. The DNA of the CDR3 is TGTGCCAGCAGTGTGCGGAGCACAGATACGCAGTATTTT. Its translation is CASSVRSTDTQYF.